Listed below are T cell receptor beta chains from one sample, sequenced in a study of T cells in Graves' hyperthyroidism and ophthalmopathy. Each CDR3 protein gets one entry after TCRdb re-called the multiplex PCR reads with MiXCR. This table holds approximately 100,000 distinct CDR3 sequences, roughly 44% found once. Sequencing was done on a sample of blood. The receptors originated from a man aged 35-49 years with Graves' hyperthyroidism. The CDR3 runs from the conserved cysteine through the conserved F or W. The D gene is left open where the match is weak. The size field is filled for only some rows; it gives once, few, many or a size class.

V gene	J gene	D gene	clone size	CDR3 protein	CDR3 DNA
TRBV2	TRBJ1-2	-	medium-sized	CASANEPNYGYTF	TGTGCCAGCGCTAATGAACCGAACTATGGCTACACCTTC
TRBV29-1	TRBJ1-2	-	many	CSVELRGRDLKGYTF	TGCAGCGTTGAACTAAGGGGCCGAGACTTAAAGGGCTACACCTTC
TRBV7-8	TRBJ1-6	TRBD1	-	CASSLLGDSGAYNSPLHF	TGTGCCAGCAGCTTATTGGGGGACAGCGGAGCCTACAATTCACCCCTCCACTTT
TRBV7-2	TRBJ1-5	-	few	CASSLNRLYSNQPQHF	TGTGCCAGCAGTTTGAACCGCCTATATAGCAATCAGCCCCAGCATTTT
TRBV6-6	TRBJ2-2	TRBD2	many	CASSSGLAVNTGELFF	TGTGCCAGCAGTTCGGGACTAGCGGTGAACACCGGGGAGCTGTTTTTT
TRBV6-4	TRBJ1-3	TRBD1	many	CASTQGQSSGNTIYF	TGTGCCAGCACCCAGGGACAGAGCTCTGGAAACACCATATATTTT
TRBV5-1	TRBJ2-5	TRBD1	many	CASSFEPGQAEETQYF	TGCGCCAGCAGCTTCGAACCGGGACAGGCTGAAGAGACCCAGTACTTC
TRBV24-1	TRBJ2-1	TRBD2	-	CATALAGGGMKQFF	TGTGCCACCGCCTTGGCGGGAGGTGGCATGAAGCAGTTCTTC
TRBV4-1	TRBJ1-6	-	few	CASSQGRIGRDNSPLHF	TGCGCCAGCAGCCAAGGTAGGATAGGCAGGGACAATTCACCCCTCCACTTT
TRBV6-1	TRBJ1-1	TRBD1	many	CASSGDRVTEAFF	TGTGCCAGCAGTGGGGACAGGGTCACTGAAGCTTTCTTT
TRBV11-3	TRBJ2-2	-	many	CASSPPNTGELFF	TGTGCCAGCAGCCCCCCAAACACCGGGGAGCTGTTTTTT
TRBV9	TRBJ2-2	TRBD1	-	CASSKADRGGFF	TGTGCCAGCAGCAAAGCGGACAGGGGGGGGTTTTTT
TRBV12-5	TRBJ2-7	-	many	CASGLALYEQYF	TGTGCTAGTGGTTTAGCCCTTTACGAGCAGTACTTC
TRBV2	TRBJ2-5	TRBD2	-	CASSEAGAGETQYF	TGTGCCAGCAGTGAAGCGGGAGCGGGGGAGACCCAGTACTTC
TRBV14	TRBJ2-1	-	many	CASSQDFPFNEQFF	TGTGCCAGCAGCCAGGACTTCCCCTTCAATGAGCAGTTCTTC
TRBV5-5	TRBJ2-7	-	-	CASSLTGRGYEQYF	TGTGCCAGCAGCTTAACAGGGAGAGGCTACGAGCAGTACTTC